This T cell receptor beta chain emerged from a study of T cell repertoires in cytomegalovirus infection. Study-level background: In the study, CMV epitopes included recently identified HLA-C-restricted and well-studied HLA-B-restricted ones. Through public TCR beta signatures, both CMV infection and matching HLA type were indicated. Study results and limitations: Individuals carrying CMV plus the relevant HLA were identified by cumulative frequency of public TCR beta families. Clonotypes of TCR beta that were HLA-C-restricted and CMV-specific dominated the ex vivo response.

TCRdb re-called the reads through MiXCR, storing one row per CDR3 protein. The table has about 900,000 distinct CDR3 sequences, approximately 30% seen once; the top ten hold about an eighth. CDR3 size: 14 residues. Germline V gene sequence: CDR1 LNHDA, CDR2 SQIVND (reference sequence). Trimming cost V 5 bases and J 4 bases; bases outside gene matches: 6. Concerning this clonotype itself: The antigen is undetermined.

This receptor was obtained from a human donor in good health (CMV status not recorded). Some clones in this sample may be carry-over from other donors' samples. The sequencing here drew on cultured CD8+ T cells from PBMCs, taken from culture after CMV antigen stimulation. J is TRBJ1-2 and V is TRBV19; 8 nucleotides line up with TRBD1. This CDR3 reads CASSPRQGTYGYTF. Here the CDR3 DNA reads TGTGCCAGTAGTCCGAGACAGGGGACCTATGGCTACACCTTC.